The entry below gives a single TCR beta chain sequence along with its context. Its antigen specificity is not known. Base qualities were left out, and no much larger clone turns up one base away. Participants in the prospective study were aged roughly 18 to 100 years, lived in 20 to 25 United States geographic areas, and enrolled through a virtual design. In the prospective study, cohorts were assigned on the basis of participant-reported clinical history obtained from a screening survey and a study questionnaire. Mobile phlebotomists in the prospective study collected whole blood, serum and a nasopharyngeal or oropharyngeal swab from every participant. Participants in the prospective study had the option to provide additional blood draws and questionnaires over a roughly 2-month period. Prospective study blood samples were shipped either frozen or at room temperature before DNA extraction. This sample was included in a study of blood T cell repertoires in COVID-19 (dated by TCRdb to 2019 to 2021). With respect to the entire study: Collaborator samples came from the United States, Italy and Spain and covered acute and convalescent phases of COVID-19. The material from the prospective study consisted of cDNA or gDNA derived from T cells, B-cell-depleted T cells, or PBMCs. Subjects who had been exposed to COVID-19, were actively infected with it, or had recovered from it provided the deeply sampled blood TCRbeta repertoires that made up the dataset. A freely available public database, intended as a resource for researchers studying the immune response to SARS-CoV-2, is where the repertoires were released. Samples were obtained from the ongoing ImmuneRACE study (first 160 participants) and from over 1,000 subjects provided by 6 global collaborators. A de-identified subject ID, COVID-19 status, age in years and sex were almost always included in the sample metadata. Where available, HLA class I and class II types were obtained from metadata supplied by the sample provider rather than from assay-based typing.

Broad study findings and their caveats: The amount of clinical and demographic metadata varied by source and participant and was provided uncurated.

CDR1 and CDR2 are read off the germline V gene as SGDLS and YYNGEE. The CDR3 runs 17 residues from the cysteine to the phenylalanine. Here the CDR3 DNA is all that survives: 51 bases in frame from base 1. Trimming takes 4 bases from V and 4 bases from J, and the germline ends sit 20 bases apart. TCRbeta CDR3 regions were amplified from genomic DNA using the immunoSEQ Assay, a bias-controlled multiplex PCR. The authors processed their data as follows. Within the assay, amplification of reference gene primers was used to estimate how many nucleated cells each sample contained. Sequence reads were collapsed and filtered to measure the absolute abundance of every unique TCRbeta CDR3 rearrangement. For each sample, productive Simpson clonality was calculated by taking the square root of Simpson's diversity index across productive rearrangements. Drawn from immuneACCESS, this table holds only the in-frame rearrangements with V and J called that TCRdb kept. Clones are partly lost; checked studies trace under half to an unresolved V gene and leave the rest unexplained. V, J and clone size reflect that table, while D and trimming were determined from the DNA. The sample yields around 200,000 clones; roughly nine tenths were counted once. Approximately 2.1% of the sample is in the top ten clones.

Material for sequencing was PBMCs or T cells enriched from blood (not recorded which). The V and J genes are TRBV9 and TRBJ2-2, and the D gene may be TRBD2, 6 bases matching. This TCR was sampled from a middle-aged woman with acute COVID-19. Here is the DNA: TGTGCCAGCAGCCCTAGCGCCGGGACGATTATCACCGGGGAGCTGTTTTTT. It encodes CASSPSAGTIITGELFF.